Below, 5 T cell receptor beta chains from the same sample are listed, as sequenced in a study of PD-1 blockade in classical Hodgkin lymphoma. Time point denoted: newly diagnosed, previously untreated cHL patient sample. Sequencing was performed with immunoSEQ multiplex PCR; in TCRdb, only in-frame clones are kept and a portion is missing. The sample comprises around 30,000 clones, approximately 90% of which are singletons, and 3.8% rests with the top ten. The sequenced sample was peripheral blood mononuclear cells (PBMCs). Receptors were obtained from a human donor with classical Hodgkin lymphoma.

The V and J genes are TRBV7-2 and TRBJ2-3; D could derive from TRBD1 or TRBD2 (5 bases each). This CDR3 has 14 residues. Germline CDR1 and CDR2: SGHTA and FQGNSA. Trimming cost V 5 bases and J 2 bases, with 11 bases left between them. CDR3 sequence reads: CASSRDQSTDTQYF. As DNA, the CDR3 is TGTGCCAGCAGCCGGGACCAATCCACAGATACGCAGTATTTT. The whole variable domain, filled in from reference TRBV7-2 and TRBJ2-3, reads GAGVSQSPSNKVTEKGKDVELRCDPISGHTALYWYRQSLGQGLEFLIYFQGNSAPDKSGLPSDRFSAERTGGSVSTLTIQRTQQEDSAVYLCASSRDQSTDTQYFGPGTRLTVL.

This rearrangement joins TRBV29-1 to TRBJ2-3; D possibly corresponds to TRBD2 (6 bases). Germline CDR1 is SQVTM and CDR2 is ANQGSEA. V was trimmed by 3 bases and J by 7 bases, leaving 11 bases between them. This CDR3 comprises 12 residues. CDR3 sequence: CSVERAGNTQYF. The DNA for the CDR3 is TGCAGCGTTGAGAGGGCGGGGAATACGCAGTATTTT.

The chain recombines TRBV5-1 with TRBJ2-3; weak D call: TRBD1 (8 bases). The germline CDR1 and CDR2 sequences are SGHRS and YFSETQ. CDR3 length: 15 residues. V was trimmed by 0 bases and J by 6 bases, leaving 14 bases between them. CDR3 protein: CASSLDRGGIDTQYF. In DNA form, the CDR3 reads TGCGCCAGCAGCTTGGACAGGGGGGGTATCGATACGCAGTATTTT.

The chain carries TRBV5-1 and TRBJ2-1, with a tentative D call TRBD1 (7 bases). The V end was cut by 2 bases, the J end by 6 bases, with 15 bases between. The CDR3 is made up of 15 amino acids. Per germline, CDR1 SGHRS and CDR2 YFSETQ. The CDR3 protein is CASSFISGGGNEQFF. For the CDR3, the DNA is TGCGCCAGCAGCTTTATTTCAGGGGGAGGCAATGAGCAGTTCTTC.

The V gene is TRBV4-3, the J gene TRBJ1-2; no definite D call. CDR3 length equals 16 residues. The ends were cut back, 0 bases at V and 2 bases at J, with 13 bases in the middle. Looked up from germline, CDR1 is LGHNA and CDR2 is YSLEER. CDR3 protein: CASSQDFGESNYGYTF. CDR3 in DNA: TGCGCCAGCAGCCAAGATTTCGGGGAATCCAACTATGGCTACACCTTC.